This TCR beta chain was profiled in a study of OX40 agonist ivuxolimab in advanced cancers. The wider study: Clinicians treated patients with ivuxolimab, an agonistic anti-OX40 (CD134) antibody.

Points on this clone: The antigen remains undetermined.

Generated by immunoSEQ multiplex PCR, the TCRdb table keeps only in-frame clones and is missing some. The repertoire holds around 56,000 clones, with around 86% as singletons. Notes on the study in general: Partial responders at 0.1-3.0 mg/kg showed near-lowest clonal expansion. Both CD4+ and CD8+ T cell populations in blood had undergone clonal expansion by week 6 at 0.1 to 3.0 mg/kg.

This sequence was found in an adult with an advanced solid tumor such as melanoma, head and neck, liver or kidney cancer. The input for sequencing was CD4+ or CD8+ T cells sorted from blood, taken in a trial of the OX40 agonist ivuxolimab.

CDR3 coding DNA: TGTGCCAGCAGCTTAATGGACAGGGCCTCCTACGAGCAGTACTTC. It encodes CASSLMDRASYEQYF. The rearrangement uses TRBV7-6 and TRBJ2-7; 8 bases fit TRBD1. The CDR3 runs to 15 residues. Germline assignment: CDR1 SGHVS and CDR2 FNYEAQ. J was trimmed by 0 bases and V by 2 bases; bases with no gene match: 3.